This T cell receptor (beta chain) was sequenced in a study of T cells in Graves' hyperthyroidism and ophthalmopathy. In this sample, this clonotype turned up many times. What it recognizes is unknown. V gave up 5 bases and J gave up 4 bases, with 15 bases separating them. Germline V CDR1 and CDR2: MDHEN, SYDVKM. This CDR3 contains 14 residues. Amplification of TCR beta CDR3 regions was performed using RNA transcripts as template. A set of HTBI primers served as the primers for a first-round RT-PCR of the TCR CDR3. TCRdb re-derived calls from the multiplex PCR reads in MiXCR, one entry per CDR3 protein. The sample carries about 400,000 distinct CDR3 sequences, more than 12% recorded once. General study points: A model built on 13 V-J features separated ophthalmopathy from stable hyperthyroidism. Researchers found most expanded thyroid clonotypes above 0.001 in blood as well.

The rearrangement joins TRBV28 to TRBJ2-7; maybe TRBD2 (6 bases). The specimen sequenced was blood. The sequence derives from a man aged 45 to 65 with Graves' ophthalmopathy. CDR3 sequence: CASSRFGSRYEQYF. In DNA, the CDR3 is TGTGCCAGCAGTCGATTCGGGAGTAGGTACGAGCAGTACTTC.